One sample yielded the 5 T cell receptor beta chains listed below, sequenced in a study of metastatic and nonmetastatic thyroid tumors. Patients underwent thyroid surgery, and none had received any treatment before it. TCRdb reanalyzed the PCR reads with MiXCR. The table shows some 31,000 clones, with approximately 17% occurring only once. The sequencing sample was made of blood. The receptors derive from a female donor with papillary thyroid cancer or a benign thyroid nodule (not recorded which). Some clones in this sample may be carry-over from other donors' samples.

The chain uses TRBV27 and TRBJ2-1; D may be TRBD2 (6 bases). V dropped 1 base and J dropped 5 bases, with 15 bases sitting between them. Looked up from germline, CDR1 is MNHEY and CDR2 is SMNVEV (reference sequence). This CDR3 spans 16 amino acids. The DNA for the CDR3 is TGTGCCAGCAGTTTATTCAGGGAGGCCGGAGACAATGAGCAGTTCTTC. Translation: CASSLFREAGDNEQFF.

The chain couples TRBV6-1 to TRBJ2-1, with TRBD2 matching 13 bases. CDR1 MNHNS and CDR2 SASEGT come from the germline V gene. The CDR3 contains 15 residues. V lost 6 bases and J lost 8; bases outside the gene matches: 7. CDR3 loop: CASREGTSGIYEQFF. CDR3 sequence (DNA): TGTGCCAGCAGAGAGGGGACTAGCGGGATCTATGAGCAGTTCTTC.

This clone rates as medium-sized (0.01 to 0.1%). The chain uses TRBV24-1 and TRBJ2-7, with D unclear. The germline V gene has CDR1 KGHDR and CDR2 SFDVKD. V lost 1 base, J lost 5 bases, and 5 bases lay in between. There are 12 residues in the CDR3. The CDR3: CATSDLRDEQYF. CDR3 nucleotides: TGTGCCACCAGTGATTTACGGGACGAGCAGTACTTC.

In its sample, this clone was seen many times. This sequence joins TRBV27 and TRBJ2-5; 11 nucleotides agree with TRBD2. CDR3 length: 14 amino acids. The germline gives CDR1 MNHEY, CDR2 SMNVEV (reference sequence). V trimming: 3 bases; J trimming: 4 bases; junction bases outside the gene matches: 1. In DNA form, the CDR3 reads TGTGCCAGCAGTTTCGGGACTAGCGGAGAGACCCAGTACTTC. It codes for CASSFGTSGETQYF.

This clone was detected ten times or more. A much bigger clone sits one base away, suggesting this may be a read error. This rearrangement joins TRBV18 to TRBJ2-1, with 7 positions matching TRBD2. CDR1 is KGHSH and CDR2 is LQKENI in the germline V gene. CDR3 size: 15 residues. The CDR3 protein is CASSPGTTFYNEQLF. CDR3 coding DNA: TGTGCCAGCTCACCCGGGACTACGTTCTACAATGAGCAGCTCTTC.